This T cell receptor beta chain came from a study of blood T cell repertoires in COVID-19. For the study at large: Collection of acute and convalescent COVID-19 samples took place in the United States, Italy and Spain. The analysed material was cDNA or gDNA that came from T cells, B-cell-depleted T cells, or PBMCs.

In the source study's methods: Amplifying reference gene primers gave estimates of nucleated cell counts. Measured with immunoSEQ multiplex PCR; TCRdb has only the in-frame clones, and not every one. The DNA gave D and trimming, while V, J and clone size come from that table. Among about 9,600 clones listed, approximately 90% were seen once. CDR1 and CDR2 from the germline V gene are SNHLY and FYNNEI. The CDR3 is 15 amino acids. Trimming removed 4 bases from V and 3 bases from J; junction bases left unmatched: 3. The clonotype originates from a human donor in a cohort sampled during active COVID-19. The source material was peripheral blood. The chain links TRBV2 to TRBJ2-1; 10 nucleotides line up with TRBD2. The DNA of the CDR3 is TGTGCCAGCAGTGCCGGGACTAGCGTCTACAATGAGCAGTTCTTC. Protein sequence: CASSAGTSVYNEQFF.